These 32 T cell receptor beta chains were sequenced from one sample in a study of CD8+CD57+ T cells in acquired aplastic anemia. An expansion of CD8+CD57+ cells by flow cytometry had been shown in patients chosen for sequencing. TCR beta VDJ and CDR3 were profiled, and genomic DNA was the template. Each CDR3 protein is one row after TCRdb ran MiXCR on the reads. The table records around 190,000 distinct CDR3 sequences, approximately 48% of them present only once. The material sequenced was sorted CD4+, CD8+, or CD8+CD57+ T cells (not recorded which) from PBMCs. These receptors all come from a human donor with aplastic anemia.

In its sample, this clonotype was seen many times. This chain joins TRBV6-1 and TRBJ1-5; D is uncertain. The germline CDR1 and CDR2 sequences are MNHNS and SASEGT. This CDR3 region has 13 residues. V lost 4 bases, J lost 1 base, and 5 bases lay in between. CDR3 loop: CASSGWSNQPQHF. CDR3 bases: TGTGCCAGCAGTGGGTGGAGCAATCAGCCCCAGCATTTT.

The rearrangement joins TRBV10-3 to TRBJ2-5; the D is unclear. The V and J ends lost 8 bases and 6 bases respectively, with 10 bases between them. Germline assignment: CDR1 ENHRY and CDR2 SYGVKD. CDR3 length: 11 residues. Written as DNA, the CDR3 is TGTGCCATCTCCCCTGGGCAGACCCAGTACTTC. Translated, it gives CAISPGQTQYF.

The CDR3 DNA reads TGTGCCGTCGCAGGGTCAATAGCGGGGGGATCCGATGAGCAGTTCTTC. As protein: CAVAGSIAGGSDEQFF. The rearrangement joins TRBV25-1 to TRBJ2-1; 10 nucleotides agree with TRBD2. CDR3 size: 16 residues. J was trimmed by 8 bases and V by 11 bases; bases with no gene match: 18. Germline values: CDR1 MGHDK, CDR2 SYGVNS.

The rearrangement uses TRBV20-1 and TRBJ1-5; tentative D call: TRBD1 (6 bases). The germline V gene encodes CDR1 DFQATT and CDR2 SNEGSKA (reference sequence). Trimming removed 6 bases from V and 0 bases from J, with 12 bases in between. This CDR3 contains 14 residues. Written as DNA, the CDR3 is TGCAGTGCCCCGGGACAAAATAGCAATCAGCCCCAGCATTTT. This gives the protein CSAPGQNSNQPQHF.

This sequence joins TRBV20-1 and TRBJ2-7; a weak D match, TRBD2 (7 bases). Germline loops: CDR1 DFQATT, CDR2 SNEGSKA (reference sequence). Trimming took 0 bases from V and 5 from J, leaving 17 bases between them. The CDR3 loop spans 15 amino acids. CDR3 in DNA: TGCAGTGCTAGAGACGGGGGGCGGGTTGACCACGAGCAGTACTTC. This encodes CSARDGGRVDHEQYF.

This sequence joins TRBV9 and TRBJ2-1; 8 bases are shared with TRBD2. The CDR3 is 16 amino acids. From germline, CDR1 is SGDLS and CDR2 YYNGEE. V trimming: 3 bases; J trimming: 6 bases; junction bases outside the gene matches: 11. In DNA form, the CDR3 reads TGTGCCAGCAGCGACCGGACTAGCAAGGTCAGCAATGAGCAGTTCTTC. Translated: CASSDRTSKVSNEQFF.

The rearrangement links TRBV29-1 to TRBJ2-5, with 8 bases aligning to TRBD1. V lost 3 bases and J lost 4; bases outside the gene matches: 7. In germline, CDR1 is SQVTM, CDR2 ANQGSEA. The CDR3 sequence is 14 residues long. The CDR3 region is CSVDGRGLGETQYF. CDR3 in DNA: TGCAGCGTTGATGGCAGGGGGCTAGGAGAGACCCAGTACTTC.

The chain couples TRBV11-2 to TRBJ2-7; TRBD2 aligns across 7 bases. Germline V CDR1 and CDR2: SGHAT, FQNNGV. J was trimmed by 2 bases and V by 5 bases; bases with no gene match: 9. The CDR3 has 15 residues. The CDR3 DNA sequence: TGTGCCAGCAGCAGCCAGGGCGGGAGCCCCTACGAGCAGTACTTC. It encodes CASSSQGGSPYEQYF.

Note on this clonotype: A read error is possible here, since a much larger clone lies one base away. The chain employs TRBV6-1 and TRBJ2-7; 10 bases fit TRBD2. With V trimmed by 8 bases and J by 3 bases, 10 bases remained unmatched. The CDR3 is 15 amino acids. Germline V gene sequence: CDR1 MNHNS, CDR2 SASEGT. The CDR3 loop reads CASCRSSGGNYEQYF. In DNA, the CDR3 is TGTGCCAGCTGCCGGTCTAGCGGGGGAAACTACGAGCAGTACTTC.

The chain joins TRBV6-1 to TRBJ1-4; maybe TRBD1 (6 bases). The V and J ends lost 3 bases and 4 bases respectively, with 12 bases between them. This CDR3 has 15 amino acids. CDR1 MNHNS and CDR2 SASEGT come from the germline V gene. This CDR3 is CASSEEGDINEKLFF. In DNA form, the CDR3 reads TGTGCCAGCAGTGAGGAGGGGGACATTAATGAAAAACTGTTTTTT.

This clonotype was seen ten or more times. This chain uses TRBV2 with TRBJ1-2; the match to TRBD1 covers 7 bases. The germline CDR1 and CDR2 sequences are SNHLY and FYNNEI. V was clipped by 7 bases and J by 0 bases; unmatched bases: 5. The length of the CDR3 is 14 residues. In nucleotides, the CDR3 is TGTGCCAGCACCGAACAGGGGCCTAACTATGGCTACACCTTC. Protein: CASTEQGPNYGYTF. Variable domain in full (rest from reference TRBV2 and TRBJ1-2): EPEVTQTPSHQVTQMGQEVILRCVPISNHLYFYWYRQILGQKVEFLVSFYNNEISEKSEIFDDQFSVERPDGSNFTLKIRSTKLEDSAMYFCASTEQGPNYGYTFGSGTRLTVV.

As to this clonotype: A much larger clone differs by one base, so this may be a read error. The CDR3, as DNA: TGTGCCAGCAGCTTCTCTAGCGGGGGTTTAATCGCAGATACGCAGTATTTT. The encoded protein is CASSFSSGGLIADTQYF. The V gene is TRBV5-6, the J gene TRBJ2-3; 10 bases map to TRBD2. With 2 bases clipped from V and 4 bases from J, the junction kept 10 bases outside the gene matches. The germline CDR1 and CDR2 sequences are SGHDT and YYEEEE. There are 17 residues in the CDR3.

The rearrangement links TRBV7-2 to TRBJ2-7; D gene unclear. This CDR3 is built from 13 residues. With 1 base removed from V and 4 bases from J, the gap between germline ends came to 8 bases. Germline V lookup: CDR1 SGHTA, CDR2 FQGNSA. The CDR3 region is CASSLGMEYEQYF. In DNA form, the CDR3 reads TGTGCCAGCAGCTTAGGAATGGAGTACGAGCAGTACTTC.

This clonotype came up once. This CDR3 is CASSGSNGRWDTEAFF. CDR3 DNA sequence: TGTGCCAGCAGTGGGTCGAACGGGCGGTGGGACACTGAAGCTTTCTTT. This chain uses TRBV2 with TRBJ1-1; D unresolved. CDR1 is SNHLY and CDR2 is FYNNEI in the germline V gene. The germline V and J ends were trimmed by 4 bases and 3 bases, with 18 bases remaining between them. The CDR3 covers 16 residues.

The chain employs TRBV19 and TRBJ2-7; 7 bases are a match to TRBD1. The V gene's germline CDR1 is LNHDA and CDR2 SQIVND (reference sequence). The CDR3 covers 14 residues. V shed 4 bases, J shed 2 bases, and the junction held 5 bases outside the gene matches. The CDR3 coding sequence is TGTGCCAGTAGTAGAGGACAGGAAGCCTACGAGCAGTACTTC. Its translation: CASSRGQEAYEQYF.

Worth noting for this clonotype: A single base separates this from a much larger clone, so it may be a read error. J is TRBJ2-5 and V is TRBV5-1; D tentatively reads TRBD1 or TRBD2 (5 bases each). Trimming pared 3 bases from V and 5 bases from J, leaving 17 bases between. The CDR3 consists of 15 residues. CDR1 is SGHRS, CDR2 YFSETQ, per germline. The DNA for the CDR3 is TGCGCCAGCAGCTGGGTGGACGGGGACGGGGAGACCCAGTACTTC. This sequence encodes CASSWVDGDGETQYF.

With respect to this clonotype: The conserved phenylalanine or tryptophan normally closing the CDR3 is absent here, so this likely arose from a read error. This sequence joins TRBV6-1 and TRBJ2-7; 11 positions match TRBD1. The CDR3 contains 18 residues. The ends lost 6 bases at V and 2 bases at J; junction bases unmatched: 15. Germline values: CDR1 MNHNS, CDR2 SASEGT. The CDR3 sequence: CASSPRRGGGQGAYEQYL. The CDR3 DNA sequence: TGTGCCAGCAGCCCTCGGAGAGGAGGGGGACAGGGGGCCTACGAGCAGTACCTC.

This clonotype was observed many times. CDR3 DNA sequence: TGTGCCAGCAGCAGTTCCAGAGCGGGAGGCAATCAGCCCCAGCATTTT. It specifies CASSSSRAGGNQPQHF. The V gene is TRBV4-2, the J gene TRBJ1-5; no definite D call. The germline V and J ends were trimmed by 5 bases and 2 bases, with 16 bases remaining between them. The CDR3 contains 16 residues. Looked up from germline, CDR1 is LGHNA and CDR2 is YNFKEQ.

This chain joins TRBV15 and TRBJ2-7; D not resolved. This CDR3 spans 12 amino acids. V lost 0 bases and J lost 6, with 6 bases in between. CDR1 is LNHNV and CDR2 is YYDKDF in the germline V gene (reference sequence). The CDR3 DNA reads as TGTGCCACCAGCAGAGATCTTTCCGAGCAGTACTTC. Translating gives CATSRDLSEQYF. Based on the CDR3 plus reference TRBV15 and TRBJ2-7, the full variable domain is DAMVIQNPRYQVTQFGKPVTLSCSQTLNHNVMYWYQQKSSQAPKLLFHYYDKDFNNEADTPDNFQSRRPNTSFCFLDIRSPGLGDTAMYLCATSRDLSEQYFGPGTRLTVT.

J is TRBJ1-2 and V is TRBV9, with no clear D. Germline V gene sequence: CDR1 SGDLS, CDR2 YYNGEE. Deletions cut 3 bases from V and 8 bases from J, with 17 bases between. The CDR3 is 14 amino acids. The CDR3 is CASSDEGSYRGYTF. CDR3 bases: TGTGCCAGCAGCGACGAGGGTAGCTATAGAGGCTACACCTTC.

This clonotype was counted at least ten times. This chain uses TRBV6-1 with TRBJ1-3; 7 bases are shared with TRBD1. CDR3 length equals 14 residues. Trimming removed 8 bases from V and 6 bases from J; junction bases left unmatched: 10. The germline CDR1 and CDR2 sequences are MNHNS and SASEGT. CDR3 in amino acids: CASQRTGTANTIYF. Here the CDR3 DNA reads TGTGCCAGCCAAAGAACAGGGACAGCAAACACCATATATTTT.

V is TRBV2 and J is TRBJ1-2; 11 nucleotides line up with TRBD1. CDR1 and CDR2 from the germline V gene are SNHLY and FYNNEI. V dropped 4 bases and J dropped 4; count of bases not matched to a gene: 20. The length of the CDR3 is 20 residues. CDR3 DNA sequence: TGTGCCAGCAGTGCGGGGACAGGGGGAACTATGATTCCCCCCCCCTATGGCTACACCTTC. This codes for CASSAGTGGTMIPPPYGYTF.

In regard to this clonotype: Its ends do not fully match the called genes, so a read error is possible. The rearrangement joins TRBV10-1 to TRBJ2-5; a weak D match, TRBD1 (5 bases). CDR1 and CDR2 (germline): WNHNN, SYGVQD (reference sequence). This CDR3 is 11 amino acids long. CDR3 coding DNA: TGTGCCAGCAGCCACAGGGAGACCCAGTACTTC. Translation gives CASSHRETQYF.

This chain links TRBV15 with TRBJ1-5, with D perhaps matching TRBD1 (5 bases). The V gene lost 0 bases and the J gene lost 11 bases, with 8 bases spanning the gap. The CDR3 covers 12 residues. The germline V gene has CDR1 LNHNV and CDR2 YYDKDF (reference sequence). This chain's CDR3 is CATSREGLTQHF. CDR3 nucleotide sequence: TGTGCCACCAGCAGAGAGGGACTGACCCAGCATTTT.

The V call is TRBV6-1, the J call TRBJ2-1; 10 positions agree with TRBD1. Germline assignment: CDR1 MNHNS and CDR2 SASEGT. The CDR3 is 12 amino acids. Trimming cost V 8 bases and J 9 bases; bases outside gene matches: 4. DNA of the CDR3: TGTGCCAGCGGGACAGGGGCCGGTGAGCAGTTCTTC. It translates to CASGTGAGEQFF.

This clonotype showed up many times. The J gene is TRBJ1-1, the V gene TRBV9; 7 bases fit TRBD1. CDR3 length: 13 residues. Germline CDR1 and CDR2: SGDLS and YYNGEE. Trimming at V came to 0 bases and at J to 8 bases, leaving 4 bases not matched to a gene. DNA of the CDR3: TGTGCCAGCAGCGTAGTTTTGACAGGGGAAGCTTTCTTT. It encodes CASSVVLTGEAFF.

Ten or more counts support this clonotype. The chain's CDR3 is CASSLAWTTDEQFF. CDR3 DNA: TGCGCCAGCAGCTTGGCTTGGACGACGGATGAGCAGTTCTTC. This rearrangement joins TRBV5-1 to TRBJ2-1; no clear D gene. The ends were cut back, 0 bases at V and 8 bases at J, with 12 bases in the middle. The CDR3 length is 14 residues. Germline CDR1 is SGHRS and CDR2 is YFSETQ. Filled out from reference TRBV5-1 and TRBJ2-1, the complete variable domain reads KAGVTQTPRYLIKTRGQQVTLSCSPISGHRSVSWYQQTPGQGLQFLFEYFSETQRNKGNFPGRFSGRQFSNSRSEMNVSTLELGDSALYLCASSLAWTTDEQFFGPGTRLTVL.

This clonotype has just one count. The chain couples TRBV2 to TRBJ2-2; D unresolved. V gave up 1 base and J gave up 8 bases, with 8 bases separating them. Germline lookup yields CDR1 SNHLY and CDR2 FYNNEI. The CDR3 has 13 residues. The CDR3 DNA sequence: TGTGCCAGCAGTGAAGGTCGCACAGGGGAGCTGTTTTTT. Translation: CASSEGRTGELFF.

Concerning this clonotype itself: Germline is not matched at one junction end, which may reflect a read error. CDR3 nucleotide sequence: TGTGCCACCAGTGATCCGTCCTACAATGAGCAGTTCTTC. This translates into CATSDPSYNEQFF. The chain links TRBV10-3 to TRBJ2-1, with D hard to call. Per germline, CDR1 ENHRY and CDR2 SYGVKD. The CDR3 length is 13 residues.

The J gene is TRBJ1-1, the V gene TRBV29-1; D is unclear. The germline V gene encodes CDR1 SQVTM and CDR2 ANQGSEA. Between the trimmed V and J ends, which lost 5 bases and 1 base, there was a span of 8 bases. CDR3 length equals 12 residues. Written as DNA, the CDR3 is TGCAGCGTTAATTCACGGAACACTGAAGCTTTCTTT. Its translation: CSVNSRNTEAFF.

There are many counts of this clonotype. V usage is TRBV7-8 and J usage is TRBJ2-7; 7 bases line up with TRBD1. The J segment lost 7 bases and the V segment lost 5 bases, leaving 8 bases of the junction unmatched. CDR1 and CDR2 from the germline V gene are SGHVS and FQNEAQ. This CDR3 region has 13 residues. CDR3 sequence reads: CASSQQGQGEQYF. The CDR3 nucleotides are TGTGCCAGCAGCCAACAGGGGCAGGGTGAGCAGTACTTC.

This chain links TRBV6-1 with TRBJ1-4, with unresolved D. Per the germline V gene, CDR1 is MNHNS and CDR2 is SASEGT. Trimming stripped 5 bases from V and 0 bases from J, with 13 bases between. This CDR3 contains 16 residues. The CDR3 region is CASSTGPVATNEKLFF. The CDR3, as DNA: TGTGCCAGCAGTACCGGACCAGTTGCAACTAATGAAAAACTGTTTTTT.